The 17 T cell receptor beta chains reported below all come from one sample, sequenced in a study of blood T cell repertoires in COVID-19. Method: immunoSEQ multiplex PCR; TCRdb's copy keeps in-frame clones and lacks some. This sample yields approximately 90,000 clones, of which 65% to 85% are seen a single time; about 4.2% belongs to the top ten. The sample taken for sequencing was peripheral blood. Receptors originate from a man aged 60 to 69 with acute or convalescent COVID-19.

V usage is TRBV6-2 or TRBV6-3 and J usage is TRBJ2-1; D may be TRBD1 (5 bases). CDR1 and CDR2 (germline): MNHEY, SVGEGT. V lost 1 base to trimming and J lost 5 bases, with 9 bases between them. This CDR3 comprises 14 residues. The CDR3, as DNA: TGTGCCAGCAGTTACTTTAGGGGCGACAATGAGCAGTTCTTC. This translates into CASSYFRGDNEQFF.

The chain carries TRBV19 and TRBJ2-7, with TRBD1 matching 10 bases. CDR3 length: 14 residues. Trimming took 10 bases from V and 3 from J; bases not matched to a gene: 9. CDR1 is LNHDA, CDR2 SQIVND, per germline (reference sequence). The CDR3 coding sequence is TGTGCCACCAAGGGACAGGGGAAGGGCTACGAGCAGTACTTC. Translated, it gives CATKGQGKGYEQYF.

This clone was seen a single time. V usage is TRBV6-1 and J usage is TRBJ2-5; 10 positions match TRBD2. Germline-derived CDR1 and CDR2 are MNHNS and SASEGT. The V segment lost 5 bases and the J segment 4 bases; nucleotides outside the gene matches: 7. The CDR3 has 15 residues. CDR3 loop: CASSLASGRTETQYF. The CDR3 nucleotides are TGTGCCAGCAGTCTAGCTAGCGGGAGAACAGAGACCCAGTACTTC.

The chain employs TRBV5-4 and TRBJ1-4; D unclear. Looked up from germline, CDR1 is SGHNT and CDR2 is YYREEE (reference sequence). Trimming removed 4 bases at V and 6 bases at J, with 16 bases between. This CDR3 has 15 residues. CDR3 in amino acids: CASSQGSGYHEKLFF. The CDR3 nucleotides read TGTGCCAGCAGCCAAGGTTCGGGGTATCATGAAAAACTGTTTTTT.

The gene calls are TRBV6-5 and TRBJ1-2; 7 nucleotides align to TRBD1. Germline CDR1 reads MNHEY; CDR2 reads SVGAGI. The CDR3 runs 13 residues. V lost 2 bases, J lost 8 bases, and 5 bases stayed unmatched. For the CDR3, the DNA is TGTGCCAGCAGTTACAGGACAGGAGAAGGCTACACCTTC. Amino acid sequence: CASSYRTGEGYTF.

The count of this clone is one. The chain carries TRBV10-3 and TRBJ1-5; a possible D gene is TRBD1 (5 bases). This CDR3 contains 15 residues. V was pared by 0 bases and J by 7 bases, with 13 bases between. The germline V gene has CDR1 ENHRY and CDR2 SYGVKD. CDR3 DNA: TGTGCCATCAGTGAGTCGACGGGGGACGGGCAGCCCCAGCATTTT. Protein product: CAISESTGDGQPQHF.

The chain combines TRBV5-1 with TRBJ1-4; D unclear. Trimming took off 0 bases at V and 5 bases at J, with 11 bases between the two ends. Germline V gene sequence: CDR1 SGHRS, CDR2 YFSETQ. The CDR3 contains 15 residues. CDR3 bases: TGCGCCAGCAGCTTGGTCGGGGTAAAGAATGAAAAACTGTTTTTT. Its translation: CASSLVGVKNEKLFF.

V gene TRBV6-4 combines with J gene TRBJ2-2; D gene uncertain. The germline V gene has CDR1 MRHNA and CDR2 SNTAGT. This CDR3 is built from 16 residues. Trimming cost V 0 bases and J 0 bases, with 8 bases left between them. The CDR3 sequence: CASSDSWPPNTGELFF. CDR3 coding DNA: TGTGCCAGCAGTGACTCGTGGCCACCGAACACCGGGGAGCTGTTTTTT.

V usage is TRBV6-5 and J usage is TRBJ2-5, with D perhaps TRBD1 (5 bases). The V and J ends lost 5 bases and 3 bases respectively, with 10 bases between them. Germline V gene data show CDR1 as MNHEY and CDR2 as SVGAGI. CDR3 size: 13 residues. Written as DNA, the CDR3 is TGTGCCAGCAGTCGGTTAGGGGAAGAGACCCAGTACTTC. Translation: CASSRLGEETQYF.

J is TRBJ2-7 and V is TRBV11-3, with D possibly being TRBD2 (6 bases). The germline V and J ends were trimmed by 3 bases and 0 bases, with 9 bases remaining between them. The length of the CDR3 is 14 residues. CDR1 is SGHNT and CDR2 is YENEEA in the germline V gene. CDR3 amino acids: CASSFSGDSYEQYF. The CDR3, as DNA: TGTGCCAGCAGCTTTAGCGGAGACTCCTACGAGCAGTACTTC.

The V gene is TRBV29-1, the J gene TRBJ1-2; 12 bases line up with TRBD1. V gave up 7 bases and J gave up 4 bases; unmatched junction bases: 7. Germline V gene lookup returns CDR1 SQVTM and CDR2 ANQGSEA. The CDR3 has 14 amino acids. CDR3 bases: TGCAGCGCCGGATTGGGACAGGGGGCCTATGGCTACACCTTC. Protein sequence: CSAGLGQGAYGYTF.

The V call is TRBV5-1, the J call TRBJ2-5; TRBD1 might be the D (6 bases). Per germline, CDR1 SGHRS and CDR2 YFSETQ. Trimming stripped 4 bases from V and 5 bases from J, with 15 bases between. This CDR3 spans 14 amino acids. The CDR3 nucleotides read TGCGCCAGCAGCATAGGACAGCTCGGGGAGACCCAGTACTTC. Translating gives CASSIGQLGETQYF.

The V and J genes are TRBV5-1 and TRBJ2-7; 9 bases fit TRBD2. The germline CDR1 and CDR2 sequences are SGHRS and YFSETQ. The CDR3 is 14 residues long. Unmatched junction bases numbered 4, after V lost 0 bases and J lost 6 bases. The CDR3 DNA is TGCGCCAGCAGCTTGGTAAGCGGGAGGACCGAGCAGTACTTC. It encodes CASSLVSGRTEQYF.

The chain couples TRBV6-5 to TRBJ2-1, with D possibly matching TRBD2 (6 bases). The V end was cut by 2 bases, the J end by 2 bases, with 10 bases between. Looked up from germline, CDR1 is MNHEY and CDR2 is SVGAGI. CDR3 length: 15 residues. The CDR3 coding sequence is TGTGCCAGCAGTTACACGGGGGACGCCTACAATGAGCAGTTCTTC. This gives the protein CASSYTGDAYNEQFF.

The rearrangement uses TRBV6-1 and TRBJ2-7; D is possibly TRBD2 (5 bases). This CDR3 region has 14 residues. The germline gives CDR1 MNHNS, CDR2 SASEGT. V was clipped by 2 bases and J by 3 bases, with 11 bases between them. The CDR3: CASSEQGGVYEQYF. CDR3 DNA sequence: TGTGCCAGCAGTGAACAAGGAGGCGTCTACGAGCAGTACTTC.

In nucleotides, the CDR3 is TGTGCCAGCTCAACAGGGGGAAATCACTATGGCTACACCTTC. As protein: CASSTGGNHYGYTF. V is TRBV18 and J is TRBJ1-2; 8 bases agree with TRBD1. With V trimmed by 5 bases and J by 3 bases, 5 bases remained unmatched. The CDR3 is made up of 14 amino acids. Per the germline V gene, CDR1 is KGHSH and CDR2 is LQKENI.

The chain links TRBV7-8 to TRBJ2-3; D gene ambiguous. Germline CDR1 and CDR2: SGHVS and FQNEAQ. This CDR3 has 15 residues. The V and J ends lost 5 bases and 0 bases respectively, with 12 bases between them. DNA for the CDR3: TGTGCCAGCAGCCCCAGACAAGCTAGCACAGATACGCAGTATTTT. It codes for CASSPRQASTDTQYF.